This T cell receptor (beta chain) comes out of a study of T cell repertoires in ileal Crohn's disease (dated by TCRdb to the late 2010s). Notes on the research overall: The median duration of disease was about 7.3 years, and at the time of surgery roughly 36% of patients were active smokers. TCR repertoire analysis was performed in a few dozen Crohn's disease patients drawn from a prospective multicentre cohort. The study was conducted in parallel with a multicentre cohort built to find predictors of early endoscopic recurrence after ileocolonic resection. A total of roughly 150 mucosal samples from 57 patients were sequenced, collected from several sites on the surgical specimen and at postoperative endoscopy. Postoperative therapy was given to about half of the patients, with thiopurines administered to under 12 patients and anti-TNF agents administered to under 20 patients. Every patient underwent surgery because of a complication, which was stricturing disease in around 60% of cases and penetrating disease in about 39%. Endoscopic postoperative recurrence was defined as a Rutgeerts score above i0.

Around 460 nanograms of biopsy DNA per sample were submitted for commercial TCRB immunosequencing. A two-step, amplification bias-controlled multiplex PCR was used by Adaptive Biotechnology to amplify CDR3 regions from genomic DNA. Primers for every V and J gene segment were used in the first PCR, and barcodes and Illumina adapters were added in the second PCR. An Illumina instrument was used to sequence the CDR3 libraries. The paper's processing steps were these. The analysis drew on both the pipelines supplied by the vendor and custom analysis of the raw data in R/Bioconductor running R version 3.3.0. Clonality, ranging from 0 to 1, was calculated as the inverse of the normalised Shannon entropy of all productive clones. High-frequency clones were defined as the share of the repertoire taken up by the top 100 clones, keeping only clones that passed a 95% confidence test. Repertoire diversity was measured with the Simpson index, and overlap between samples was measured with the Morisita-Horn index. Entries here come from immuneACCESS through TCRdb and include only in-frame sequences with V and J called. Some clones fail to appear in such tables; in the studies checked, an unresolved V gene covers under half of the shortfall, and the cause of the remainder is unknown. V, J and clone size derive from that table, while D and trimming were established from the DNA sequence. This sample comprises roughly 7,100 clones, around 72% of them detected only once. In total, the top ten clones hold about 9.3% of the sample.

Remarks on this clone: The antigen this receptor binds is unknown. No qualities accompany the bases; no much larger clone lies one base away.

The full study reports these points: Only a subgroup of patients, of unstated size, had their mucosal CD4 and CD8 T cells sorted and sequenced. A significantly higher proportion of clonal expansions was observed in active smokers at surgery than in non-smokers (about 25% vs 20%, p=0.02). Endoscopic recurrence was found to be associated with higher high-frequency clone percentages at surgery, and recurrence was observed in all patients with clonality above 26.8% (18/57). Compared with CD4 T cells, sorted CD8 T cells contained more high-frequency clones, which suggests that the mucosal expansions were mostly CD8.

Trimming removed 2 bases from V and 3 bases from J; the gene matches leave 15 bases unexplained. Including cysteine and phenylalanine, the CDR3 has 19 amino acids. This entry keeps only the CDR3 DNA: 57 bases, framed from base 1. CDR1 and CDR2, looked up from the germline V gene (reference sequence), are SEHNR and FQNEAQ. Eligible patients were adults with ileal or ileocolonic Crohn's disease who had an indication for ileocolonic resection. Whole ileal mucosal biopsies were stored frozen at -80°C before DNA extraction. Genomic DNA was isolated from frozen whole biopsies using a TRizol-based method, and the DNA was quantified with a NanoDrop 2000 spectrophotometer.

This clonotype was obtained from an adult with Crohn's disease. Source material: ileal tissue. The receptor chain draws on TRBV7-9 and TRBJ2-7; the junction holds 11 bases that match TRBD1. The CDR3 is CASSLHLGGGQGAYYEQYF. In nucleotide form, the sequence is TGTGCCAGCAGCTTACACCTGGGAGGAGGACAGGGGGCTTACTACGAGCAGTACTTC.